The rows below give T cell receptor beta chains drawn from one sample of a study of CD8 T cells in ankylosing spondylitis. Each CDR3 protein gets one entry after TCRdb re-called the 5' RACE reads with MiXCR. The profile shows about 220,000 distinct CDR3 sequences, approximately 24% of them singletons. Material: blood, either unsorted or a sorted T cell fraction (not recorded which). All receptors derive from a male donor with ankylosing spondylitis or in good health (not recorded which). The CDR3 runs from the conserved cysteine through the conserved F or W. A D gene is named only where the DNA matches it firmly. Some rows have no size entry. The others give once, few or many, or a class for an expanded clone.

v_gene	abundance	j_gene	d_gene	CDR3nt	CDR3aa
TRBV11-2	many	TRBJ1-6	NA	TGTGCCAGCAGCTCCGGCGGGCAGAATAATTCACCCCTCCACTTT	CASSSGGQNNSPLHF
TRBV6-2/TRBV6-3	NA	TRBJ2-3	NA	TGTGCCAGCAGTGTATCCGCTAGCACAGATACGCAGTATTTT	CASSVSASTDTQYF
TRBV6-1	NA	TRBJ2-7	NA	TGTGCCAGCAGTACCCGTATCTACGAGCAGTACTTC	CASSTRIYEQYF
TRBV25-1	NA	TRBJ1-2	NA	TGTGCCAGCAGTGAAGAACCATACGCCTATGGCTACACCTTC	CASSEEPYAYGYTF
TRBV20-1	NA	TRBJ2-3	NA	TGCAGTGCAACCAGTGACACAGATACGCAGTATTTT	CSATSDTDTQYF
TRBV4-2	many	TRBJ2-1	TRBD2	TGTGCCAGCAGCACCGGGACTAGCGGTCGGGGTGAGCAGTTCTTC	CASSTGTSGRGEQFF
TRBV20-1	NA	TRBJ1-3	NA	TGCAGTGCTAGAGCACGAATCGATAACACCATATATTTT	CSARARIDNTIYF
TRBV5-1	many	TRBJ1-2	TRBD1	TGCGCCAGCAGCCCCGAGGGGGCAGGGGTCCTTTATGGCTACACCTTC	CASSPEGAGVLYGYTF
TRBV25-1	NA	TRBJ2-7	NA	TGTGCCAGCAGTGGGCTGAGCGACCCCCGGCTCGAGCAGTACTTC	CASSGLSDPRLEQYF
TRBV6-5	NA	TRBJ1-2	NA	TGTGCCAGCAGTTACGGCAGGGCGGGGTATGGCTACACCTTC	CASSYGRAGYGYTF
TRBV6-1	NA	TRBJ2-3	TRBD1	TGTGCCAGCAGCCCTCGACAGGGAAGCACAGATACGCAGTATTTT	CASSPRQGSTDTQYF
TRBV12-3/TRBV12-4	many	TRBJ2-7	TRBD2	TGTGCCAGCAGCCCCTCCCTACAGCGGGAGCTCCACGAGCAGTACTTC	CASSPSLQRELHEQYF
TRBV20-1	NA	TRBJ2-1	TRBD2	TGCAGTGCTAGAGATCGGGTACTCCCCGGGACTAGCCATGAGCAGTTCTTC	CSARDRVLPGTSHEQFF